Following are 8 T cell receptor beta chains from one sample sequenced in a study of T cell changes during pregnancy in multiple sclerosis. TCRdb keeps only in-frame clones here, not all; method: immunoSEQ multiplex PCR. Of some 69,000 clones in the sample, over 85% are singletons; the top ten hold over 2%. The sequencing used peripheral blood, collected in the second trimester of pregnancy. Receptor source: a female donor in good health, enrolled as a control in a pregnancy study.

The genes are TRBV7-9 and TRBJ2-7, with TRBD1 identical over 7 bases. V gave up 3 bases and J gave up 0 bases; unmatched junction bases: 2. The CDR3 runs to 14 residues. Germline lookup yields CDR1 SEHNR and CDR2 FQNEAQ (reference sequence). Here the CDR3 reads CASSLPGGSYEQYF. The CDR3 DNA reads as TGTGCCAGCAGCTTGCCAGGGGGCTCCTACGAGCAGTACTTC.

This chain connects TRBV28 to TRBJ2-7; tentative D call: TRBD1 (6 bases). The CDR3 is made up of 16 amino acids. Per germline, CDR1 MDHEN and CDR2 SYDVKM. Trimming cost V 5 bases and J 0 bases, with 17 bases left between them. The CDR3: CASSTTGPGTSYEQYF. Written as DNA, the CDR3 is TGTGCCAGCAGTACAACAGGGCCGGGTACCTCCTACGAGCAGTACTTC.

This clone was found once. The CDR3 DNA reads as TGTGCCAGCAGTTTACGGGGGGGCCCAGATACGCAGTATTTT. It encodes CASSLRGGPDTQYF. The chain is built from TRBV28 and TRBJ2-3, with 8 bases lining up with TRBD2. The CDR3 extends over 14 amino acids. Germline loops: CDR1 MDHEN, CDR2 SYDVKM. J was trimmed by 4 bases and V by 2 bases; bases with no gene match: 2.

CDR3 DNA: TGCAGTGCTAATTCGGGGGGCCACACCTTC. It specifies CSANSGGHTF. The chain combines TRBV20-1 with TRBJ1-2; D is possibly TRBD1 (6 bases). Trimming pared 4 bases from V and 12 bases from J, leaving 12 bases between. The germline V gene has CDR1 DFQATT and CDR2 SNEGSKA (reference sequence). There are 10 residues in the CDR3.

The sample holds one count of this clone. V gene TRBV18 combines with J gene TRBJ1-1, with D perhaps TRBD1 (5 bases). Per germline, CDR1 KGHSH and CDR2 LQKENI. The CDR3 totals 12 residues. V lost 3 bases and J 5 bases, leaving 7 bases between the germline ends. The CDR3 protein is CASSPQGTEAFF. In DNA form, the CDR3 reads TGTGCCAGCTCACCTCAGGGAACTGAAGCTTTCTTT.

The V call is TRBV4-2, the J call TRBJ1-2; possibly TRBD1 for D (6 bases). The CDR3 has 18 residues. Trimming removed 0 bases from V and 0 bases from J, with 17 bases in between. Germline CDR1 and CDR2: LGHNA and YNFKEQ. The chain's CDR3 is CASSQDQGSHLANYGYTF. The CDR3 region has the DNA TGTGCCAGCAGCCAAGATCAGGGGAGCCACTTAGCTAACTATGGCTACACCTTC.

The rearrangement uses TRBV18 and TRBJ2-7, with 7 positions matching TRBD2. The V and J ends lost 3 bases and 6 bases, in that order; junction bases with no gene match: 11. The CDR3 spans 15 residues. Germline lookup yields CDR1 KGHSH and CDR2 LQKENI. The CDR3 is CASSPRVAGGGEQYF. Here the CDR3 DNA reads TGTGCCAGCTCACCCCGAGTAGCGGGTGGAGGCGAGCAGTACTTC.

The chain has TRBV7-9 and TRBJ1-3; no clear D gene. The germline gives CDR1 SEHNR, CDR2 FQNEAQ (reference sequence). CDR3 size: 14 residues. V lost 6 bases to trimming and J lost 3 bases, with 12 bases between them. The CDR3, as DNA: TGTGCCAGCAGAGAACAGAGCCTTGGAAACACCATATATTTT. Its protein product is CASREQSLGNTIYF.